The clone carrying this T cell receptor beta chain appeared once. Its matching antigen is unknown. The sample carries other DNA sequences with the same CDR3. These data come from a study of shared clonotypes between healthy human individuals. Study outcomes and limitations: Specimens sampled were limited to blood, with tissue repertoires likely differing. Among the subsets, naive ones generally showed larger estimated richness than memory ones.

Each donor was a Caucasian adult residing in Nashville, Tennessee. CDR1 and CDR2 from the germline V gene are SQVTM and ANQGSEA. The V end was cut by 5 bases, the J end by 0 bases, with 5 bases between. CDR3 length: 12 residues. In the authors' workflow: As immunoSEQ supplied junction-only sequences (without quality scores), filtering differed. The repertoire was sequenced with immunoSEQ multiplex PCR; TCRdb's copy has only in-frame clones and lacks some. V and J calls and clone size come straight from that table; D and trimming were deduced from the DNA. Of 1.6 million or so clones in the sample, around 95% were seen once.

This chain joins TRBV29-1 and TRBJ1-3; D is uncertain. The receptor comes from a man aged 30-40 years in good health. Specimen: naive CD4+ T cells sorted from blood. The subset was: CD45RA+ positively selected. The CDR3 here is CSVRISGNTIYF. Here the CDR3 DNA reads TGCAGCGTTAGAATCTCTGGAAACACCATATATTTT.